The 17 T cell receptor beta chains given below trace back to one sample, sequenced in a study of identical twins. TCRdb reanalysed the 5' RACE reads using MiXCR and keeps one entry per CDR3 protein. The sample contains 450,000 or so distinct CDR3 sequences, around 14% of which appear only once. The sample also formed part of further work on yellow fever vaccine responses in identical twins.

Sequenced sample: CD4+ T cells sorted from blood. The source is a woman aged 18-29 years in good health.

Comments on this clonotype: Since a far larger clone is one base different, this is likely a read error. The chain joins TRBV28 to TRBJ1-1; D not resolved. CDR1 and CDR2 (germline): MDHEN, SYDVKM. Trimming shortened V by 5 bases and J by 1 base, and 2 bases separated the two germline ends. The CDR3 is 11 residues long. Written as DNA, the CDR3 is TGTGCCAGCAGTGAGAACACTGAAGCTTTCTTT. Translated: CASSENTEAFF. The whole variable domain, filled in from reference TRBV28 and TRBJ1-1, reads DVKVTQSSRYLVKRTGEKVFLECVQDMDHENMFWYRQDPGLGLRLIYFSYDVKMKEKGDIPEGYSVSREKKERFSLILESASTNQTSMYLCASSENTEAFFGQGTRLTVV.

The chain couples TRBV2 to TRBJ2-3; no clear D gene. V lost 3 bases to trimming and J lost 2 bases, with 6 bases between them. This CDR3 has 13 amino acids. Germline V gene sequence: CDR1 SNHLY, CDR2 FYNNEI. CDR3 sequence (DNA): TGTGCCAGCAGTGATGTGTCCACAGATACGCAGTATTTT. Residues: CASSDVSTDTQYF.

The rearrangement links TRBV7-2 to TRBJ2-7; TRBD1 aligns across 8 bases. With V trimmed by 5 bases and J by 2 bases, 8 bases remained unmatched. Germline-derived CDR1 and CDR2 are SGHTA and FQGNSA. The CDR3 runs to 15 residues. The CDR3 spells CASSIGQGGAYEQYF. CDR3 nucleotide sequence: TGTGCCAGCAGCATTGGACAGGGTGGGGCCTACGAGCAGTACTTC.

This chain joins TRBV20-1 and TRBJ2-2, with 12 bases that match TRBD2. J lost 4 bases, V lost 6 bases, and 3 bases had no gene match. Per the germline V gene, CDR1 is DFQATT and CDR2 is SNEGSKA (reference sequence). The CDR3 is 14 residues long. The CDR3 here is CSARTSGTTGELFF. The CDR3 DNA sequence: TGCAGTGCAAGGACTAGCGGGACCACCGGGGAGCTGTTTTTT.

In this sample, this clonotype turned up a few times. CDR3 sequence: CASSRGQYSGGSYEQYF. In DNA, the CDR3 is TGCGCCAGCAGCCGAGGCCAATACTCAGGGGGCAGCTACGAGCAGTACTTC. The chain links TRBV5-1 to TRBJ2-7; 8 positions match TRBD1. Germline V CDR1 and CDR2: SGHRS, YFSETQ. The CDR3 is 17 amino acids. Trimming removed 4 bases from V and 3 bases from J; junction bases left unmatched: 15.

This clonotype was found a few times. V is TRBV28 and J is TRBJ1-3; no definite D call. Trimming removed 1 base from V and 0 bases from J, with 7 bases in between. This CDR3 spans 15 amino acids. Germline V gene sequence: CDR1 MDHEN, CDR2 SYDVKM. The CDR3 here is CASSLSGNSGNTIYF. The CDR3 DNA follows: TGTGCCAGCAGTTTATCTGGCAACTCTGGAAACACCATATATTTT.

The chain couples TRBV20-1 to TRBJ2-5; 7 nucleotides match TRBD2. After removal of 5 bases from V and 5 bases from J, the junction contained 8 bases not matched to a gene. Germline CDR1 and CDR2: DFQATT and SNEGSKA (reference sequence). The CDR3 length is 13 residues. The CDR3 nucleotides are TGCAGTGCTCCGCGTCGGGGAGGGGAGACCCAGTACTTC. Its protein product is CSAPRRGGETQYF.

This clonotype was counted a few times. The chain couples TRBV5-6 to TRBJ2-7, with 9 bases lining up with TRBD1. The CDR3 covers 16 residues. The V segment lost 4 bases and the J segment 5 bases; nucleotides outside the gene matches: 13. The V gene's germline CDR1 is SGHDT and CDR2 YYEEEE. DNA of the CDR3: TGTGCCAGCAGCACCTTCCTCCGGGACAGGGCACACGAGCAGTACTTC. Translated, it gives CASSTFLRDRAHEQYF.

The chain couples TRBV7-2 to TRBJ2-1; D gene uncertain. Deletions cut 6 bases from V and 4 bases from J, with 10 bases between. Germline CDR1 reads SGHTA; CDR2 reads FQGNSA. The CDR3 length is 13 residues. CDR3 residues: CASRSDTYNEQFF. The DNA for the CDR3 is TGTGCCAGCAGATCTGACACTTACAATGAGCAGTTCTTC.

This clonotype was seen a few times. The chain has TRBV3-1 and TRBJ2-5; D is ambiguous. From germline, CDR1 is LGHDT and CDR2 YNNKEL (reference sequence). Trimming left V 2 bases short and J 5 bases short, with 9 bases between. The CDR3 covers 13 residues. For the CDR3, the DNA is TGTGCCAGCAGCCAACTCGCTTCGGAGACCCAGTACTTC. Encoded protein: CASSQLASETQYF.

The genes are TRBV10-3 and TRBJ2-3; possibly TRBD2 for D (6 bases). Germline assignment: CDR1 ENHRY and CDR2 SYGVKD. This CDR3 has 14 residues. Trimming shortened V by 11 bases and J by 0 bases, and 15 bases separated the two germline ends. This CDR3 is CAGKPGASTDTQYF. The CDR3, as DNA: TGTGCCGGCAAGCCGGGAGCTAGCACAGATACGCAGTATTTT.

The gene calls are TRBV7-9 and TRBJ1-1; D uncertain. The CDR3 spans 14 residues. The V gene lost 5 bases and the J gene lost 5 bases, with 15 bases spanning the gap. Germline CDR1 SEHNR, CDR2 FQNEAQ (reference sequence). CDR3 nucleotides: TGTGCCAGCAGCCAACCCGGTAGGTTTACTGAAGCTTTCTTT. Its translation is CASSQPGRFTEAFF.

This clonotype occurred a few times. The J gene is TRBJ2-1, the V gene TRBV28; either TRBD1 or TRBD2 may fit D (6 bases each). The CDR3 totals 15 residues. The germline V gene encodes CDR1 MDHEN and CDR2 SYDVKM. Trimming took off 4 bases at V and 8 bases at J, with 18 bases between the two ends. The CDR3 DNA follows: TGTGCCAGCAGTTCACCTTCCGGGGGCGAGGATGAGCAGTTCTTC. This translates into CASSSPSGGEDEQFF. Full variable domain (outside the CDR3, taken from reference TRBV28 and TRBJ2-1): DVKVTQSSRYLVKRTGEKVFLECVQDMDHENMFWYRQDPGLGLRLIYFSYDVKMKEKGDIPEGYSVSREKKERFSLILESASTNQTSMYLCASSSPSGGEDEQFFGPGTRLTVL.

This chain connects TRBV6-5 to TRBJ2-3, with 12 nucleotides matching TRBD1. This CDR3 is built from 17 residues. V gave up 0 bases and J gave up 4 bases; unmatched junction bases: 5. The germline gives CDR1 MNHEY, CDR2 SVGAGI. As DNA, the CDR3 is TGTGCCAGCAGTTACTCGAGAGGGACAGGGGGCCCAGATACGCAGTATTTT. Its translation: CASSYSRGTGGPDTQYF.

This chain uses TRBV18 with TRBJ2-3; 7 bases fit TRBD1. The germline gives CDR1 KGHSH, CDR2 LQKENI. CDR3 length: 16 amino acids. V shed 2 bases and J 1 base; nucleotides not matched to a gene: 6. CDR3 loop: CASSPRQGRGTDTQYF. The CDR3 region has the DNA TGTGCCAGCTCACCAAGACAGGGACGCGGCACAGATACGCAGTATTTT.

The rearrangement links TRBV5-1 to TRBJ2-7, with a tentative D call TRBD1 (6 bases). Germline V gene data show CDR1 as SGHRS and CDR2 as YFSETQ. The CDR3 consists of 14 residues. The V end was cut by 0 bases, the J end by 3 bases, with 10 bases between. CDR3 in DNA: TGCGCCAGCAGCTTGGAACAGGGTGGCTACGAGCAGTACTTC. Protein sequence: CASSLEQGGYEQYF.

This chain uses TRBV5-1 with TRBJ2-7; TRBD2 matches at 7 bases. The CDR3 spans 15 residues. Trimming at V came to 0 bases and at J to 6 bases, leaving 9 bases not matched to a gene. Germline CDR1 is SGHRS and CDR2 is YFSETQ. The CDR3, as DNA: TGCGCCAGCAGCTTGGCCGTGGGCGGGAGTGGCGAGCAGTACTTC. Protein: CASSLAVGGSGEQYF.